The T cell receptor (beta chain) under discussion was sequenced for a study of naive and memory T cell subsets. Four PCR rounds used nested alpha and beta constant region primers plus the SP2 primer. Reverse transcription of blood and skin TCR RNA was primed at alpha and beta constant regions. One entry per CDR3 protein results from TCRdb running MiXCR on the 5' RACE reads. The data show more than 50,000 distinct CDR3 sequences, with 7.2% seen just once and roughly a tenth held by the top ten. The CDR3 spans 19 residues. Germline CDR1 reads SGHVS; CDR2 reads FQNEAQ. The junction had 16 bases not matched to a gene; V was cut back by 7 bases and J by 0 bases. TCR cDNA received a 3' ligated oligonucleotide that carried a UMI. Cells were not sorted; total RNA input targeted 1 to 1000 ng. In regard to this clonotype: A single base separates this from a much larger clone, so it may be a read error.

The receptor comes from a male donor in good health. The genes are TRBV7-8 and TRBJ2-7; 12 bases line up with TRBD2. CDR3 DNA: TGTGCCAGCACCCCACTTCCGGGGACTAGCGGGTCGATCTCCTACGAGCAGTACTTC. This codes for CASTPLPGTSGSISYEQYF.